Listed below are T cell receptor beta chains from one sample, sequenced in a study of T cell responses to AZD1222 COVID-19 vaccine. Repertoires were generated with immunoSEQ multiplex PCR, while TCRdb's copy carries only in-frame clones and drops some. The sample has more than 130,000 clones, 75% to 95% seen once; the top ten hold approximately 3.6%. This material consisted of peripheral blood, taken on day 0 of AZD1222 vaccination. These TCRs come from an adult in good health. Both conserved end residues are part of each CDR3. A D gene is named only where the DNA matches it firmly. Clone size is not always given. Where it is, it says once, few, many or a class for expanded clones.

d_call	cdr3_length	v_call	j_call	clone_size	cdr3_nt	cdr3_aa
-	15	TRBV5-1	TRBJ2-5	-	TGCGCCAGCAGCTTGGCCAGGGCAGCGCAAGAGACCCAGTACTTC	CASSLARAAQETQYF
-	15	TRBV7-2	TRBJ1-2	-	TGTGCCAGCAGCTCAGAGGCCCCGCTTAGGTATGGCTACACCTTC	CASSSEAPLRYGYTF
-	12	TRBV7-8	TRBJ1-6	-	TGTGCCAGCAGCTTAGTGAACTCACCCCTCCACTTT	CASSLVNSPLHF
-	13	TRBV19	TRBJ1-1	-	TGTGCCAGTAGTACCCAACAGGACACTGAAGCTTTCTTT	CASSTQQDTEAFF
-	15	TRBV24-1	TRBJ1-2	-	TGTGCCACCAGTGATTCCAGGGTTTCTAACTATGGCTACACCTTC	CATSDSRVSNYGYTF
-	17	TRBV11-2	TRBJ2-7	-	TGTGCCAGCAGCTTAGCCTATCGGGGGAAAATTATGGGCGAGCAGTACTTC	CASSLAYRGKIMGEQYF
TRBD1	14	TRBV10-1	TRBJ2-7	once	TGCGCCAGCACGTCACAGGGGACCTCCTACGAGCAGTACTTC	CASTSQGTSYEQYF
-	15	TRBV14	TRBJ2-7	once	TGTGCCAGCAGCCCCACACCAAGGAATTCCTACGAGCAGTACTTC	CASSPTPRNSYEQYF
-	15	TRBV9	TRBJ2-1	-	TGTGCCAGCAGTCTTCTGGGCGGCTCCGGGAATGAGCAGTTCTTC	CASSLLGGSGNEQFF
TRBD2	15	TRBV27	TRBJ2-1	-	TGTGCCAGCAGTTCCCTAGCGGGGGGTAACAATGAGCAGTTCTTC	CASSSLAGGNNEQFF
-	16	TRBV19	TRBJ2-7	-	TGTGCCAGTAGTATATCCAATCCGGGACCGGCCTACGAGCAGTACTTC	CASSISNPGPAYEQYF
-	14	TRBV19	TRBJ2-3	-	TGTGCCAGTAGTTCCGCTACAGGTCAAGGTACGCAGTATTTT	CASSSATGQGTQYF
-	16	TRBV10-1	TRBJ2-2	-	TGCGCCAGCAGTGAAAGGAGACTAGTCGACACCGGGGAGCTGTTTTTT	CASSERRLVDTGELFF
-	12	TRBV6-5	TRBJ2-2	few	TGTGCCAGCGATAGGGACACCGGGGAGCTGTTTTTT	CASDRDTGELFF
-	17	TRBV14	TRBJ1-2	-	TGTGCCAGCAGCCAAGATCACTTGGGGGGGCTAAACTATGGCTATACCTTC	CASSQDHLGGLNYGYTF
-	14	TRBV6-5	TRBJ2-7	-	TGTGCCAGCCGTAAAAGCCAGGGTTTGTACGAGCAGTACTTC	CASRKSQGLYEQYF
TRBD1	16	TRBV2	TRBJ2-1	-	TGTGCCAGCAGCGATACCGGGACAGGCAACTACAATGAGCAGTTCTTC	CASSDTGTGNYNEQFF
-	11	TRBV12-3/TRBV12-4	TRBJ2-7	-	TGTGCCAGCAGTGCTTATAGCGAGCAGTACTTC	CASSAYSEQYF
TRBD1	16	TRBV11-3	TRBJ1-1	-	TGTGCCAGCAGCTTAGAGGGGACAGGTCTGAACACTGAAGCTTTCTTT	CASSLEGTGLNTEAFF
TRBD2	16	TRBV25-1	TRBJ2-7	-	TGTGCCAGCAGTGCAACTAGCGGGAGGGCCGGGGGGGAGCAGTACTTC	CASSATSGRAGGEQYF
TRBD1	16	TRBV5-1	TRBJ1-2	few	TGCGCCAGCAGCTTGGGAGGGGGCGCAACGGTCTATGGCTACACCTTC	CASSLGGGATVYGYTF
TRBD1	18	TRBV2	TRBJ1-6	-	TGTGCCAGCACCGGAGCCCTCAAGGGGGCGGCCTATAATTCACCCCTCCACTTT	CASTGALKGAAYNSPLHF
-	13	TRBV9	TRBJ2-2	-	TGTGCCAGCGCCGATACGTTTCCCGGGGAGCTGTTTTTT	CASADTFPGELFF
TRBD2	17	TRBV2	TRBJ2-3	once	TGTGCCAGCAGCGACGACCTTAGCGGGGGAGACACAGATACGCAGTATTTT	CASSDDLSGGDTDTQYF
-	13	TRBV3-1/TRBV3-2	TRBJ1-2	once	TGTGCCAGCAGCCAGGCGGCTAACTATGGCTACACCTTC	CASSQAANYGYTF
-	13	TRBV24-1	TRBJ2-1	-	TGTGCCACCAGTGTGTTTGCGGCGGCTGAGCAGTTCTTC	CATSVFAAAEQFF
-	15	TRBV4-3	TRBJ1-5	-	TGCGCCAGCAGCCAAAACTCGGGAGGTAATCAGCCCCAGCATTTT	CASSQNSGGNQPQHF
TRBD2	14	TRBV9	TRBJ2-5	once	TGTGCCAGCAGCGCAGGACTAGCGGGAGAGACCCAGTACTTC	CASSAGLAGETQYF